Below are 29 T cell receptor beta chains sequenced from a single sample in a study of T cells in localized non-small cell lung cancer. Sequencing used immunoSEQ multiplex PCR; TCRdb keeps in-frame clones, though not all of them. The top ten hold approximately 35% of the sample, which has roughly 34,000 clones, under 85% seen once. Material: peripheral blood, obtained before any cancer treatment. Receptors were obtained from a male donor older than 55 with stage II squamous cell lung carcinoma.

The V call is TRBV5-1, the J call TRBJ1-4, with D unresolved. Germline CDR1 SGHRS, CDR2 YFSETQ. The CDR3 consists of 16 residues. Trimming removed 3 bases from V and 8 bases from J, with 20 bases in between. The chain's CDR3 is CASSSGAQSMMEKLFF. In DNA, the CDR3 is TGCGCCAGCAGCTCCGGAGCCCAGAGTATGATGGAAAAACTGTTTTTT.

V gene TRBV7-2 combines with J gene TRBJ2-7; D is unresolved. In germline, CDR1 is SGHTA, CDR2 FQGNSA. Trimming took 2 bases from V and 2 from J, leaving 13 bases between them. The CDR3 runs to 15 residues. CDR3 sequence (DNA): TGTGCCAGCAGCTTACTCAAAGGGATGACCTACGAGCAGTACTTC. Its translation is CASSLLKGMTYEQYF. The full variable domain, rest sourced from reference TRBV7-2 and TRBJ2-7, is GAGVSQSPSNKVTEKGKDVELRCDPISGHTALYWYRQSLGQGLEFLIYFQGNSAPDKSGLPSDRFSAERTGGSVSTLTIQRTQQEDSAVYLCASSLLKGMTYEQYFGPGTRLTVT.

The CDR3 nucleotides are TGTGCCACCAGCAGAGCAGGGACAGGGGCCACTGAAGCTTTCTTT. This gives the protein CATSRAGTGATEAFF. The chain employs TRBV15 and TRBJ1-1, with TRBD1 matching 10 bases. The germline CDR1 and CDR2 sequences are LNHNV and YYDKDF (reference sequence). CDR3 length equals 15 residues. After removal of 1 base from V and 4 bases from J, the junction contained 3 bases not matched to a gene.

The rearrangement uses TRBV30 and TRBJ2-3; no reliable D call. The V and J ends lost 3 bases and 0 bases respectively, with 4 bases between them. The CDR3 has 12 residues. Germline V gene data show CDR1 as GTSNPN and CDR2 as SVGIG (reference sequence). The CDR3 DNA follows: TGTGCCTGGAGACCTAGCACAGATACGCAGTATTTT. Protein product: CAWRPSTDTQYF.

The CDR3 DNA reads TGTGCCAGCAGTTACTTCAGGGGAAATTCACCCCTCCACTTT. The encoded protein is CASSYFRGNSPLHF. J is TRBJ1-6 and V is TRBV6-6; D is possibly TRBD1 (6 bases). From germline, CDR1 is MNHNY and CDR2 SVGAGI (reference sequence). This CDR3 has 14 amino acids. Trimming left V 1 base short and J 7 bases short, with 8 bases between.

The chain has TRBV2 and TRBJ2-7; weak D call: TRBD1 (6 bases). The CDR3 is 14 residues long. The ends were cut back, 8 bases at V and 1 base at J, with 15 bases in the middle. Germline lookup yields CDR1 SNHLY and CDR2 FYNNEI. The CDR3 DNA reads TGTGCCAGCCAGTTAGTGGACAGTTCCTACGAGCAGTACTTC. Translation: CASQLVDSSYEQYF.

This sequence joins TRBV27 and TRBJ1-2; TRBD1 might be the D (6 bases). The CDR3 consists of 16 residues. Germline CDR1 and CDR2: MNHEY and SMNVEV (reference sequence). Trimming pared 4 bases from V and 1 base from J, leaving 16 bases between. DNA of the CDR3: TGTGCCAGCAGTTGGTACACGGGGGGCCGTAACTATGGCTACACCTTC. This encodes CASSWYTGGRNYGYTF.

This rearrangement joins TRBV2 to TRBJ2-7; no reliable D call. Germline V gene sequence: CDR1 SNHLY, CDR2 FYNNEI. V dropped 9 bases and J dropped 4 bases, with 19 bases sitting between them. The CDR3 length is 14 residues. CDR3 nucleotides: TGTGCCAGTTGCAGCCGGGCTACCCAATACGAGCAGTACTTC. It yields the protein CASCSRATQYEQYF.

This chain uses TRBV5-1 with TRBJ2-6; D might be TRBD1 (5 bases). This CDR3 contains 14 residues. Per germline, CDR1 SGHRS and CDR2 YFSETQ. The V and J ends lost 7 bases and 0 bases respectively, with 8 bases between them. The CDR3 reads CASFDSSGANVLTF. The CDR3 nucleotides read TGCGCCAGCTTCGACAGCTCTGGGGCCAACGTCCTGACTTTC.

The gene calls are TRBV18 and TRBJ2-1; D possibly matches TRBD1 or TRBD2 (6 bases each). The CDR3 is 15 amino acids. The V end lost 3 bases, the J end lost 0 bases, and 9 bases lay between the germline ends. Germline V gene sequence: CDR1 KGHSH, CDR2 LQKENI. The DNA of the CDR3 is TGTGCCAGCTCACCGGAGGGGGACTCCTACAATGAGCAGTTCTTC. Translated: CASSPEGDSYNEQFF.

This clone appeared once. The J gene is TRBJ1-1, the V gene TRBV29-1; 8 bases are a match to TRBD1. V shed 4 bases, J shed 1 base, and the junction held 5 bases outside the gene matches. In germline, CDR1 is SQVTM, CDR2 ANQGSEA. The CDR3 covers 14 residues. CDR3 amino acids: CSVARGQGNTEAFF. DNA for the CDR3: TGCAGCGTTGCCAGGGGGCAGGGGAACACTGAAGCTTTCTTT. The full variable domain, in which reference TRBV29-1 and TRBJ1-1 provide the parts outside the CDR3, is SAVISQKPSRDICQRGTSLTIQCQVDSQVTMMFWYRQQPGQSLTLIATANQGSEATYESGFVIDKFPISRPNLTFSTLTVSNMSPEDSSIYLCSVARGQGNTEAFFGQGTRLTVV.

V is TRBV9 and J is TRBJ1-5; D is uncertain. Germline V gene sequence: CDR1 SGDLS, CDR2 YYNGEE. V was pared by 3 bases and J by 5 bases, with 9 bases between. The CDR3 contains 13 residues. CDR3 DNA: TGTGCCAGCAGCGCCTACAGCGATCAGCCCCAGCATTTT. Its translation: CASSAYSDQPQHF.

The chain's CDR3 is CASSVDMGDRFNYGYTF. In nucleotides, the CDR3 is TGTGCCAGCAGCGTAGACATGGGGGACAGGTTCAACTATGGCTACACCTTC. The V gene is TRBV9, the J gene TRBJ1-2; 8 bases align to TRBD1. The CDR3 consists of 17 residues. Germline values: CDR1 SGDLS, CDR2 YYNGEE. The trim removed 0 bases at V and 2 bases at J, leaving 9 bases unmatched. Based on the CDR3 plus reference TRBV9 and TRBJ1-2, the full variable domain is DSGVTQTPKHLITATGQRVTLRCSPRSGDLSVYWYQQSLDQGLQFLIQYYNGEERAKGNILERFSAQQFPDLHSELNLSSLELGDSALYFCASSVDMGDRFNYGYTFGSGTRLTVV.

In nucleotides, the CDR3 is TGTGCCAGAAGCTTGGCCGGAAATAATGAAAAACTGTTTTTT. Translated, it gives CARSLAGNNEKLFF. The gene calls are TRBV5-3 and TRBJ1-4; no reliable D call. TRBV5-3 is sorted into the ORF group, with uncertain function. The CDR3 has 14 amino acids. The V end was cut by 0 bases, the J end by 4 bases, with 7 bases between.

The rearrangement joins TRBV18 to TRBJ2-1, with 11 bases fitting TRBD2. Losses at the gene ends were 3 bases for V and 0 bases for J; bases not matched to a gene: 4. This CDR3 is built from 17 residues. Germline loops: CDR1 KGHSH, CDR2 LQKENI. CDR3 protein: CASSPPGTSGSYNEQFF. The DNA of the CDR3 is TGTGCCAGCTCACCGCCCGGGACTAGCGGCTCCTACAATGAGCAGTTCTTC.

In this sample, this clone turned up once. The CDR3 spells CASSSLWGQRLTF. CDR3 coding DNA: TGCGCCAGCAGTTCTCTCTGGGGCCAACGTCTGACTTTC. This chain uses TRBV5-1 with TRBJ2-6; possible D gene TRBD1, 5 bases. The germline gives CDR1 SGHRS, CDR2 YFSETQ. The CDR3 is 13 amino acids. V shed 5 bases and J shed 16 bases, with 19 bases lying between them. The complete variable domain, with remaining parts taken from reference TRBV5-1 and TRBJ2-6, reads KAGVTQTPRYLIKTRGQQVTLSCSPISGHRSVSWYQQTPGQGLQFLFEYFSETQRNKGNFPGRFSGRQFSNSRSEMNVSTLELGDSALYLCASSSLWGQRLTFGAGSRLTVL.

This clone occurred a few times. V is TRBV29-1 and J is TRBJ2-4; unclear D gene. V was shortened by 1 base and J by 0 bases, with 7 bases between the two germline ends. CDR1 is SQVTM and CDR2 is ANQGSEA in the germline V gene. This CDR3 comprises 14 residues. CDR3 residues: CSVEGPLAKNIQYF. CDR3 DNA: TGCAGCGTTGAAGGTCCTTTAGCCAAAAACATTCAGTACTTC.

This rearrangement joins TRBV5-5 to TRBJ2-1, with TRBD2 matching 12 bases. The CDR3 spans 18 residues. Trimming removed 4 bases from V and 3 bases from J; junction bases left unmatched: 11. Germline V lookup: CDR1 SGHKS, CDR2 YYEKEE (reference sequence). For the CDR3, the DNA is TGTGCCAGCAGCCAGACTAGCGGGGGCCAAACTTACTACAATGAGCAGTTCTTC. The encoded protein is CASSQTSGGQTYYNEQFF.

V usage is TRBV7-8 and J usage is TRBJ2-3, with 9 bases identical to TRBD2. CDR3 size: 15 residues. Trimming at V came to 2 bases and at J to 4 bases, leaving 4 bases not matched to a gene. The germline V gene has CDR1 SGHVS and CDR2 FQNEAQ. The CDR3 spells CASSLRRGGPDTQYF. The CDR3 coding sequence is TGTGCCAGCAGCTTAAGGCGGGGGGGCCCAGATACGCAGTATTTT.

This clone was picked up a small number of times. The rearrangement joins TRBV7-8 to TRBJ2-1; 13 nucleotides match TRBD2. Germline V gene data show CDR1 as SGHVS and CDR2 as FQNEAQ. The trim removed 3 bases at V and 7 bases at J, leaving 3 bases unmatched. This CDR3 comprises 15 residues. The CDR3 coding sequence is TGTGCCAGCAGCTTCGGACTAGCGGGAGTTAATGAGCAGTTCTTC. Its protein is CASSFGLAGVNEQFF.

The V and J genes are TRBV14 and TRBJ2-1; 9 positions match TRBD1. V gave up 4 bases and J gave up 3 bases; unmatched junction bases: 10. The germline V gene has CDR1 SGHDN and CDR2 FVKESK. CDR3 length equals 17 residues. CDR3 sequence: CASSPHPGQGNYNEQFF. Here the CDR3 DNA reads TGTGCCAGCAGCCCCCACCCGGGACAGGGTAACTACAATGAGCAGTTCTTC.

This sequence joins TRBV18 and TRBJ1-1; maybe TRBD1 (5 bases). The CDR3 has 14 amino acids. CDR1 and CDR2 from the germline V gene are KGHSH and LQKENI. V lost 1 base and J 3 bases, leaving 9 bases between the germline ends. The CDR3 nucleotides read TGTGCCAGCTCACCACAGACAGCCGACACTGAAGCTTTCTTT. Its protein product is CASSPQTADTEAFF. Combining the CDR3 with reference TRBV18 and TRBJ1-1 gives the whole variable domain NAGVMQNPRHLVRRRGQEARLRCSPMKGHSHVYWYRQLPEEGLKFMVYLQKENIIDESGMPKERFSAEFPKEGPSILRIQQVVRGDSAAYFCASSPQTADTEAFFGQGTRLTVV.

The genes are TRBV12-5 and TRBJ2-7, with 8 positions matching TRBD1. Trimming took 7 bases from V and 5 from J; bases not matched to a gene: 7. This CDR3 spans 13 amino acids. Germline CDR1 reads LGHNT; CDR2 reads FRNRAP. The CDR3 reads CASARQGNDEQYF. CDR3 nucleotide sequence: TGTGCTAGTGCCCGACAGGGGAACGACGAGCAGTACTTC. Using reference TRBV12-5 and TRBJ2-7 for the parts outside the CDR3, the full variable domain is DARVTQTPRHKVTEMGQEVTMRCQPILGHNTVFWYRQTMMQGLELLAYFRNRAPLDDSGMPKDRFSAEMPDATLATLKIQPSEPRDSAVYFCASARQGNDEQYFGPGTRLTVT.

The rearrangement links TRBV21-1 to TRBJ1-2. TRBV21-1 is shown as a pseudogene. The CDR3 extends over 15 amino acids. CDR3 in amino acids: CASSKVGEANYGYTF. The CDR3 coding sequence is TGTGCCAGCAGCAAAGTAGGGGAGGCTAACTATGGCTACACCTTC.

The V gene is TRBV6-6, the J gene TRBJ1-3; D not resolved. The V end lost 6 bases, the J end lost 4 bases, and 19 bases lay between the germline ends. Germline CDR1 and CDR2: MNHNY and SVGAGI (reference sequence). The CDR3 is 16 residues long. CDR3 sequence reads: CASSSRVGTAGNTIYF. The CDR3 DNA follows: TGTGCCAGCAGCTCCCGAGTAGGAACAGCCGGAAACACCATATATTTT.

The chain is built from TRBV27 and TRBJ1-2, with D perhaps matching TRBD1 (6 bases). With 7 bases removed from V and 0 bases from J, the gap between germline ends came to 12 bases. The CDR3 is 14 amino acids. Germline V gene data show CDR1 as MNHEY and CDR2 as SMNVEV (reference sequence). CDR3 protein: CASIIRGSNYGYTF. Here the CDR3 DNA reads TGTGCCAGCATTATCAGGGGATCTAACTATGGCTACACCTTC.

The rearrangement joins TRBV2 to TRBJ1-1; D is perhaps TRBD1 (6 bases). Germline CDR1 SNHLY, CDR2 FYNNEI. The CDR3 is 12 residues long. The V and J ends lost 0 bases and 11 bases respectively, with 10 bases between them. The CDR3 is CASSEASGAAFF. The CDR3 DNA reads as TGTGCCAGCAGTGAAGCGTCAGGGGCTGCTTTCTTT.

This clone was recorded a few times. The rearrangement uses TRBV5-1 and TRBJ1-1; TRBD1 matches 7 bases. The V and J ends lost 5 bases and 4 bases, in that order; junction bases with no gene match: 8. Germline CDR1 SGHRS, CDR2 YFSETQ. This CDR3 comprises 14 residues. The CDR3 loop reads CASSSPGGATEAFF. The CDR3 bases are TGCGCCAGCAGTTCCCCAGGGGGGGCCACTGAAGCTTTCTTT.

This clone was seen only a few times. The chain recombines TRBV7-2 with TRBJ1-1; D uncertain. V lost 1 base and J 7 bases, leaving 10 bases between the germline ends. The CDR3 consists of 13 residues. The V gene's germline CDR1 is SGHTA and CDR2 FQGNSA. The CDR3 DNA reads as TGTGCCAGCAGCTTAGGAAGAGATGGTGAAGCTTTCTTT. Its translation: CASSLGRDGEAFF.